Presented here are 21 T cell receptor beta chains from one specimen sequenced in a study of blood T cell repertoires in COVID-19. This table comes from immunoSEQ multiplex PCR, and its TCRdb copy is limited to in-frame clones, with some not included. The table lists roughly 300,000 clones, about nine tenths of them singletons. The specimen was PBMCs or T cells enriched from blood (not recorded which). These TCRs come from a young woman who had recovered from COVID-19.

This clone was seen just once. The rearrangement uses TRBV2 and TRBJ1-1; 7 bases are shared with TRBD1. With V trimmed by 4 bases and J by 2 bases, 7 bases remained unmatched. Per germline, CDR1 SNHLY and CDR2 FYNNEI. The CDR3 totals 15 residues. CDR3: CASSVDREFNTEAFF. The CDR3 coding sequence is TGTGCCAGCAGTGTCGACAGGGAATTTAACACTGAAGCTTTCTTT.

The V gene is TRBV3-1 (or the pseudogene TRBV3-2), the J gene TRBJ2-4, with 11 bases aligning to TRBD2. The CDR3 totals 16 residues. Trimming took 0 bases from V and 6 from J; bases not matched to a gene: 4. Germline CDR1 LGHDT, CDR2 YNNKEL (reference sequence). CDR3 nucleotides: TGTGCCAGCAGCCAAGAACTAGCGGGAGTGATAAACATTCAGTACTTC. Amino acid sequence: CASSQELAGVINIQYF.

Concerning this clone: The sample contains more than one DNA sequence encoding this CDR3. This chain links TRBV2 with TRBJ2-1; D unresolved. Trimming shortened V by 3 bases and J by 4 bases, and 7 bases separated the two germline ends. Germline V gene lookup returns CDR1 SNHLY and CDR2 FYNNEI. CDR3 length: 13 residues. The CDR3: CASSENRYNEQFF. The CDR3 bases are TGTGCCAGCAGTGAGAATAGATACAATGAGCAGTTCTTC.

Written as DNA, the CDR3 is TGCAGCGCCTCCGGGACAGGGGCTGGAAACACCATATATTTT. Translation: CSASGTGAGNTIYF. The chain is built from TRBV29-1 and TRBJ1-3, with 10 bases matching TRBD1. This CDR3 contains 14 residues. Germline assignment: CDR1 SQVTM and CDR2 ANQGSEA. The ends lost 7 bases at V and 2 bases at J; junction bases unmatched: 5.

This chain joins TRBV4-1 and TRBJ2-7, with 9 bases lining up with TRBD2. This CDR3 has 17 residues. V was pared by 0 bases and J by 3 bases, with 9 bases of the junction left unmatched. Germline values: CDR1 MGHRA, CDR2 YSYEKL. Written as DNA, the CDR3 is TGCGCCAGCAGCCAAGATATCCTAGCGGGGCCGTACTACGAGCAGTACTTC. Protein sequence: CASSQDILAGPYYEQYF.

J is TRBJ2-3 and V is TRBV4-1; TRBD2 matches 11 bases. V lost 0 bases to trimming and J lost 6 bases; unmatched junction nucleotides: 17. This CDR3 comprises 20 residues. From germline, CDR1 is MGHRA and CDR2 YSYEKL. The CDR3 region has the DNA TGCGCCAGCAGCCAAGAACCGTCAGGGAGTAGCGGGGGGGCCCGGGATACGCAGTATTTT. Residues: CASSQEPSGSSGGARDTQYF.

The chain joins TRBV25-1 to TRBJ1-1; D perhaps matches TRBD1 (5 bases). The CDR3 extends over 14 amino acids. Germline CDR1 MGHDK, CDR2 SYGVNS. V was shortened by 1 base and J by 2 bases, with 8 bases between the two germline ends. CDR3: CASSESGVNTEAFF. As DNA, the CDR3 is TGTGCCAGCAGTGAATCGGGGGTAAACACTGAAGCTTTCTTT.

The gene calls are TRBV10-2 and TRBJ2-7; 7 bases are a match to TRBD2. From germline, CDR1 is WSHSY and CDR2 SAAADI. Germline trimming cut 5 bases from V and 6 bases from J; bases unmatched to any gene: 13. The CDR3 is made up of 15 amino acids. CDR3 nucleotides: TGCGCCAGCAGTACCCGGGGTGCGGGAGTGCCCGAGCAGTACTTC. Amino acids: CASSTRGAGVPEQYF.

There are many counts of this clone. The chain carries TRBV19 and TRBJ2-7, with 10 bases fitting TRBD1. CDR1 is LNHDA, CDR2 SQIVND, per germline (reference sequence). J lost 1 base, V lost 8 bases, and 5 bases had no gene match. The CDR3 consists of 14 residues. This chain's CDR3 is CASAGTGESYEQYF. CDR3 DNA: TGTGCCAGTGCCGGGACAGGGGAGTCCTACGAGCAGTACTTC. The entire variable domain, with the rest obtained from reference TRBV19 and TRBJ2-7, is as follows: DGGITQSPKYLFRKEGQNVTLSCEQNLNHDAMYWYRQDPGQGLRLIYYSQIVNDFQKGDIAEGYSVSREKKESFPLTVTSAQKNPTAFYLCASAGTGESYEQYFGPGTRLTVT.

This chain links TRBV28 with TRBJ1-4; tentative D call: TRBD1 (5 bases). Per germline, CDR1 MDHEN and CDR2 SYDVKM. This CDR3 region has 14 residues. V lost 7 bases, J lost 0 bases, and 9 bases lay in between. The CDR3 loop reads CASKGAATNEKLFF. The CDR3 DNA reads TGTGCCAGCAAAGGGGCAGCAACTAATGAAAAACTGTTTTTT.

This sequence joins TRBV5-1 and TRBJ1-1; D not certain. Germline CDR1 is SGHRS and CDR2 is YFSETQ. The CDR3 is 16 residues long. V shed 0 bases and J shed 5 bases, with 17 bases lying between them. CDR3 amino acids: CASSLAGEGYETEAFF. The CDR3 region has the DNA TGCGCCAGCAGCTTGGCTGGCGAGGGATATGAGACTGAAGCTTTCTTT.

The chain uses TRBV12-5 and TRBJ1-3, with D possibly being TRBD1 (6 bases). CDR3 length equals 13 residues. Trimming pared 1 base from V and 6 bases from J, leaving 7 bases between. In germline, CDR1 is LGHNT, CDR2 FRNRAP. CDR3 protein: CASGLDRVNTIYF. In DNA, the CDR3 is TGTGCTAGTGGTTTGGACAGGGTAAACACCATATATTTT.

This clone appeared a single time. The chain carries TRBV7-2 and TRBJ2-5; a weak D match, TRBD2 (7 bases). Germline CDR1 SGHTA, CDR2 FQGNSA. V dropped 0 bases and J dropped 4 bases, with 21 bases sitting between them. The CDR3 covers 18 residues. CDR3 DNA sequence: TGTGCCAGCAGCTTAGCGAGGAGCGGGGCAGGGGAGGGAGAGACCCAGTACTTC. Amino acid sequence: CASSLARSGAGEGETQYF.

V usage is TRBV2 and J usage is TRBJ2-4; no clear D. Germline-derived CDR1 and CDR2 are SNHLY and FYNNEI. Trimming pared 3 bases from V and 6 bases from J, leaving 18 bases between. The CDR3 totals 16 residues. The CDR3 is CASSEQPPDRLNIQYF. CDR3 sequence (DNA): TGTGCCAGCAGTGAGCAACCCCCAGACCGACTAAACATTCAGTACTTC.

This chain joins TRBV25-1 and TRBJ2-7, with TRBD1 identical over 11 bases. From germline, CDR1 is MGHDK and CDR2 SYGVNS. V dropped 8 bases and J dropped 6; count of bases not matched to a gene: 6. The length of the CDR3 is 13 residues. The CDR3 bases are TGTGCCAGCGCATCCGGGACAGGGGGCGAGCAGTACTTC. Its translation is CASASGTGGEQYF.

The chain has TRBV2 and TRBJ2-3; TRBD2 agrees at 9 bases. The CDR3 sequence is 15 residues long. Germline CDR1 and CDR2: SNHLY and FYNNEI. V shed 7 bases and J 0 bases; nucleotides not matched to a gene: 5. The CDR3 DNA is TGTGCCAGCATCGCCGGGACTAGCAGCACAGATACGCAGTATTTT. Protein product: CASIAGTSSTDTQYF. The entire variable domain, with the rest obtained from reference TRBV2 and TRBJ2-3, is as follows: EPEVTQTPSHQVTQMGQEVILRCVPISNHLYFYWYRQILGQKVEFLVSFYNNEISEKSEIFDDQFSVERPDGSNFTLKIRSTKLEDSAMYFCASIAGTSSTDTQYFGPGTRLTVL.

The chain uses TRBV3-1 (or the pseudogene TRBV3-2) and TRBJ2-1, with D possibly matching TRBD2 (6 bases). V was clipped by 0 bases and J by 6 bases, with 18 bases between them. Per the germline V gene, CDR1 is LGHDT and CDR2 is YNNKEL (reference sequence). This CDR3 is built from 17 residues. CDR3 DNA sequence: TGTGCCAGCAGCCAAGAGTCTCTTAGCGGAGCTACCAATGAGCAGTTCTTC. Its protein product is CASSQESLSGATNEQFF.

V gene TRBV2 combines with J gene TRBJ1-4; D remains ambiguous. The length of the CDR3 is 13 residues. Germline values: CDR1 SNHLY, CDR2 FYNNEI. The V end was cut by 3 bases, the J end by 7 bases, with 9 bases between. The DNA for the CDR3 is TGTGCCAGCAGTGATAATAACGGTGAAAAACTGTTTTTT. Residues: CASSDNNGEKLFF.

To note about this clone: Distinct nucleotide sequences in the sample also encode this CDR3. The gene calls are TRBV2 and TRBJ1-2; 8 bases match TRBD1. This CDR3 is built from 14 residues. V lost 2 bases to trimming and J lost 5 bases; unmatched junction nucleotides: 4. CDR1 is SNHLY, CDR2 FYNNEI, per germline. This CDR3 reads CASSERQGPYGYTF. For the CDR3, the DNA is TGTGCCAGCAGTGAAAGACAGGGGCCTTATGGCTACACCTTC.

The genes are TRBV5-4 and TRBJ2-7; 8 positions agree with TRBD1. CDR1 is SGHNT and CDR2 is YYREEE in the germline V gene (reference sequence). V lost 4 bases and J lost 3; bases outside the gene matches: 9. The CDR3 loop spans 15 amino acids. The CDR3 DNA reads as TGTGCCAGCAGCCCGGACAGGGTAGACAACTACGAGCAGTACTTC. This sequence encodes CASSPDRVDNYEQYF.

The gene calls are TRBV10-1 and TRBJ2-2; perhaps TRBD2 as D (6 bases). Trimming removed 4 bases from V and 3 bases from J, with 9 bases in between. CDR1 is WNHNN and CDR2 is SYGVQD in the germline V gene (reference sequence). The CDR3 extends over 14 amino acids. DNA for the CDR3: TGCGCCAGCAGTGGGGACTCCTACACCGGGGAGCTGTTTTTT. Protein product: CASSGDSYTGELFF.